This is a list of T cell receptor beta chains from one sample in a study of spatial heterogeneity in lung cancer. TCRdb reprocessed the 5' RACE reads via MiXCR and lists one record per CDR3 protein. The sample lists approximately 52,000 distinct CDR3 sequences; approximately 7% were seen once. This sample comprised PBMCs, obtained at surgery. All receptors come from a female donor with early-stage non-small cell lung cancer. The conserved cysteine and the conserved F or W are not part of the CDR3 here. D genes are given only for firm matches.

v_gene	d_gene	j_gene	CDR3aa
TRBV7-2	.	TRBJ1-2	ASSVERDYGYT
TRBV27	.	TRBJ1-1	ASSLTFKNTEAF
TRBV20-1	.	TRBJ2-2	SASGVSTGELF
TRBV29-1	.	TRBJ1-1	SVANRRETEAF
TRBV6-2/TRBV6-3	TRBD1	TRBJ2-7	ASSGQGYEQY
TRBV5-1	.	TRBJ1-3	ASSWGNFISGNTIY
TRBV7-2	.	TRBJ2-6	ASRSAPGANVLT
TRBV18	.	TRBJ1-3	ASSPNGVLDSGNTIY
TRBV5-6	TRBD2	TRBJ2-7	ASSPRETYEQY
TRBV6-5	.	TRBJ1-6	ASRGRTGNSPLH
TRBV2	.	TRBJ1-6	ASKQGTSYNSPLH
TRBV5-5	.	TRBJ2-5	ASSPAVAPETQY
TRBV7-9	TRBD1	TRBJ1-1	ASSSARDSEAF
TRBV5-1	.	TRBJ2-4	ASSEGNLGGHIQY
TRBV30	TRBD1	TRBJ1-4	AWSVHGTGERRLF
TRBV5-1	.	TRBJ2-2	ASSPVSGNTGELF
TRBV12-3/TRBV12-4	TRBD2	TRBJ2-7	ASSPTSGTYEQY
TRBV10-3	.	TRBJ1-2	AISERGYGYT
TRBV29-1	.	TRBJ1-2	SVVRTTNNYGYT
TRBV12-3/TRBV12-4	.	TRBJ1-1	ASSLVGAMSAF
TRBV20-1	.	TRBJ2-5	SAAPPGEETQY
TRBV6-5	.	TRBJ2-3	ASLRPPDTQY
TRBV5-1	.	TRBJ2-3	ASSETGLGDTQY
TRBV2	.	TRBJ2-6	ASNLEGSGANVLT
TRBV4-1	.	TRBJ1-6	ASSQEQISPLH
TRBV11-1	.	TRBJ2-7	ASSFGPEVEQY
TRBV7-2	TRBD2	TRBJ2-7	ASSPRTSGTSYEQY
TRBV5-1	.	TRBJ2-3	ASSPSTGNTQY
TRBV14	.	TRBJ2-5	ASSPSPRIQSAQY
TRBV4-2	TRBD2	TRBJ2-3	ASSHHRGGASTDTQY
TRBV7-9	.	TRBJ1-1	ASIRGGDNTEAF
TRBV9	.	TRBJ2-1	ASSVDGALIYNEQF
TRBV28	.	TRBJ2-5	ASSFQGIQETQY
TRBV7-9	TRBD1	TRBJ2-1	ASSLLQGSYNEQF
TRBV7-2	.	TRBJ1-5	ASSPTGDSNQPQH